This TCR beta chain was captured in a study of shared clonotypes between healthy human individuals (dated by TCRdb to the early 2020s). Regarding the research as a whole: A few men and two women, aged 18 to 49 years, made up the cohort. Per donor, three plates each were used for CD4 naive and CD4 memory, two for CD8 naive, and one for CD8 memory. To estimate repertoire size and how much clonotype sharing occurs between individuals, the study deeply sequenced the blood TCR repertoires of five healthy adults. Libraries were prepared and TCR repertoires were sequenced by different laboratories using diverse techniques, in order to increase sequencing depth and limit assay-specific biases. Per donor, leukapheresis produced somewhere between about 0.9 and 9 billion PBMCs.

Results the study describes overall, beyond this receptor: Compared with non-shared clonotypes, the clonotypes found in all four sorted-subset donors had higher generation probabilities. Only blood was sampled, and tissue TCR repertoires likely differ from those in blood. Rarefaction of sorted-subset datasets indicated incomplete sequencing despite the large sequencing depth. Pairwise subsampling indicated that sequencing depth was expected to affect the degree of clonotype sharing among donors. The small number of donors limited the genetic and exposure-history diversity represented. Naive subsets generally had larger estimated clonotype richness than memory subsets did. When a handful of donors were compared, the shared fraction of clonotypes was around 5.1% for naive CD4, 3.5% to 4% for naive CD8, 2.3% for memory CD4, and around 0.4% for memory CD8.

Reading the germline V gene gives CDR1 SGDLS and CDR2 YYNGEE. Unmatched junction bases come to 10, with V trimmed by 4 bases and J by 6 bases. Measured from the cysteine to the phenylalanine, the CDR3 is 15 residues long. Of all the DNA, just the CDR3 is kept, 45 bases in frame from base 1. A word on this clone: Its antigen remains undetermined. The sample holds no much larger clone one base away, and base qualities are not on file.

CD8 naive samples were CD45RO-negative cells positively selected for CCR7, giving a CD45RA+CCR7+ population that excluded TemRA cells. The donors were healthy, HIV-negative adults with no recently reported acute infections or vaccinations. Every donor was a Caucasian adult residing in Nashville, Tennessee, USA. Blood was collected by leukapheresis, and PBMCs were isolated by Ficoll-Histopaque density gradient centrifugation and then cryopreserved in liquid nitrogen vapor phase. Purity and quantity of every magnetically sorted T cell population were checked by analytical flow cytometry. Genomic DNA was isolated from every sorted fraction and measured by UV absorbance on a Nanodrop 2000c. Using the deep immunoSEQ assay, multiplex PCR amplified TCR CDR3 regions from genomic DNA. Extracted genomic DNA from each cell subset was spread evenly across all wells of several immunoSEQ 96-well plates, with each plate serving as a replicate. Each replicate PCR for sorted subsets received around 0.2 ug genomic DNA, equal to 30,000 or so T cell genomes. The purified libraries were quantified using a Qubit 3.0 fluorometer, sized with a Bioanalyzer 2100, and then quantified again using the KAPA Library Quantification kit. A separate single-read 150-cycle Illumina NextSeq 550 flow cell was used to sequence each immunoSEQ 96-well plate. In the source study's methods: Because the immunoSEQ output included only junctional sequences and no quality scores, the filtering could not be the same as the filtering used for full-length reads. Sequences were annotated with PyIR, a Python wrapper for IgBLAST v1.9, using IMGT germline references to assign V/J genes and CDR3. Any read was removed if the V/J assignment was weak (E-value above 1e-6), the CDR3 was missing, or the read contained stop codons, out-of-frame junctions, or ambiguous translated residues. V3J clonotypes were defined as sequences sharing the same inferred V gene, J gene, and CDR3 amino acid sequence. Percentage overlap between repertoires was calculated by dividing the number of shared unique clonotypes by the size of the smaller repertoire. RTK rarefaction, the Chao1 estimator, and Recon v2.1 estimates of unobserved clonotypes were used to assess repertoire richness. OLGA was used to compute generation probabilities for all TCRbeta clonotypes that the gDNA method yielded from four donors. The immuneACCESS repertoire file appears here via TCRdb, limited to in-frame rearrangements. These files lack a portion of the clones; in checked studies, under half of the deficit traces to unresolved V genes, and the cause of the others is not known. V and J calls and clone size are those listed in that table; D and trimming were worked out from the DNA. The sample yields about 650,000 clones; over 95% were counted once. The ten largest account for less than 0.13% of the sample.

The sequenced material came from naive CD8+ T cells sorted from blood. The sample's cell subset or site label, decoded: CD45RA+CCR7+. The chain links TRBV9 with TRBJ2-3; 8 central bases correspond to TRBD2. This sequence originates from a woman aged 25 to 45 in good health. The CDR3 loop reads CASSSRTSRADTQYF. The DNA is as follows: TGTGCCAGCAGCTCAAGGACTAGCAGGGCGGATACGCAGTATTTT. This CDR3, with the reference TRBV9 and TRBJ2-3 proteins standing in past its ends, gives the full variable domain DSGVTQTPKHLITATGQRVTLRCSPRSGDLSVYWYQQSLDQGLQFLIQYYNGEERAKGNILERFSAQQFPDLHSELNLSSLELGDSALYFCASSSRTSRADTQYFGPGTRLTVL.